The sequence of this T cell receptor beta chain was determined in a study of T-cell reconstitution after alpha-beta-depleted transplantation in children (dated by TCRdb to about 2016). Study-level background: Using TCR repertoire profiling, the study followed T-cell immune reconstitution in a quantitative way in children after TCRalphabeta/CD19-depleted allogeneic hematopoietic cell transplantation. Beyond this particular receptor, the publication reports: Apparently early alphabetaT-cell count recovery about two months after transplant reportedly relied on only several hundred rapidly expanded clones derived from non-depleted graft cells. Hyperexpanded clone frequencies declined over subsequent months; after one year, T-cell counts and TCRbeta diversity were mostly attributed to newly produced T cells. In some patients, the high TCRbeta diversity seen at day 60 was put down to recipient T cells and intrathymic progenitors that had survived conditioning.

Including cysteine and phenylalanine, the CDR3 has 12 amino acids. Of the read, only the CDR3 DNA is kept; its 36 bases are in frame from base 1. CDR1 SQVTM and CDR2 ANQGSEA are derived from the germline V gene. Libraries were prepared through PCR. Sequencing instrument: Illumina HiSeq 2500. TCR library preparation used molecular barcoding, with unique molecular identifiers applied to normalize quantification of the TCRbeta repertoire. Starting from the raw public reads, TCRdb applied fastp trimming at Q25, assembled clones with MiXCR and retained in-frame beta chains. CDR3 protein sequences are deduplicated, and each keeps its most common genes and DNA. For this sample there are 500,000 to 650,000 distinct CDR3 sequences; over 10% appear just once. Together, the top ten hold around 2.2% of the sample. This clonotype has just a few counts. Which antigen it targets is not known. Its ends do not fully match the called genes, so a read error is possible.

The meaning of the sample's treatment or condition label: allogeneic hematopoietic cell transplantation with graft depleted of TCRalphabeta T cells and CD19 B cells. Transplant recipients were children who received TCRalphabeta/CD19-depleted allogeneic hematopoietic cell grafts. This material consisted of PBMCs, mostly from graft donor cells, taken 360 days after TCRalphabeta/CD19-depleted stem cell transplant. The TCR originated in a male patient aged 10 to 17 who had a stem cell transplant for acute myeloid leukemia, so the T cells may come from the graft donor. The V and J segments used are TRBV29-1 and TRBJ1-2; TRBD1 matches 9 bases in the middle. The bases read TGCAGCGTTTCGCCAACCCGGGACAGGGACTTCTTC. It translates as CSVSPTRDRDFF. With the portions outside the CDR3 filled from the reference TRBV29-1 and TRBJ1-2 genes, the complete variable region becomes SAVISQKPSRDICQRGTSLTIQCQVDSQVTMMFWYRQQPGQSLTLIATANQGSEATYESGFVIDKFPISRPNLTFSTLTVSNMSPEDSSIYLCSVSPTRDRDFFGSGTRLTVV.